This section outlines one TCR beta chain sequence together with its context. These data come from a study of cytomegalovirus exposure and HLA in healthy donors. The PCR employed 60 Vbeta primers together with 13 Jbeta primers. The assay was immunoSEQ multiplex PCR, and TCRdb's table has in-frame clones only and misses some. The repertoire holds approximately 120,000 clones, with about 80% as singletons. The CDR3 has 17 amino acids. V was pared by 1 base and J by 9 bases, with 19 bases between. Germline loops: CDR1 SGHTA, CDR2 FQGNSA. Source material: PBMCs. This receptor was identified in a woman between 45 and 60 years old in good health and CMV-seropositive. The rearrangement joins TRBV7-2 to TRBJ1-6, with a possible D match to TRBD1 (5 bases). CDR3 sequence: CASSLGVLGGVVSPLHF. The CDR3 DNA sequence: TGTGCCAGCAGCTTAGGTGTGTTGGGGGGGGTGGTTTCACCCCTCCACTTT.